The following is a T cell receptor beta chain sequence with its context. Its antigen is unknown. This entry comes from a study of post-analysis software for immune sequencing data. Whole-study findings and limits: Significantly lower normalized Chao1 diversity was found in patients with multiple sclerosis relative to controls. In patients, TRBV5-6, TRBV5-1 and TRBV20-1 belonged to five or six TRBV segments found more frequently than in controls.

The TCR beta cDNA libraries contained unique molecular identifiers. Yield was 450,000 to 650,000 cDNA molecules from roughly 1 to 10 million T cells. TCRdb re-called the PCR reads with MiXCR, one entry per CDR3 protein. This table holds 650,000 to 850,000 distinct CDR3 sequences, 35% to 55% found once. The V and J ends lost 5 bases and 8 bases respectively, with 7 bases between them. This CDR3 region has 11 residues. The genes are TRBV12-3 or TRBV12-4 and TRBJ1-3; D is ambiguous. The sequencing sample was made of blood. This TCR was recovered from a girl aged 10-17 years with multiple sclerosis. The CDR3 DNA reads as TGTGCCAGCAGTCTTCGGGACACCATATATTTT. This encodes CASSLRDTIYF.